The 27 T cell receptor beta chains in this list originate from one sample, sequenced in a study of shared clonotypes between healthy human individuals. Clones were sequenced by immunoSEQ multiplex PCR, and TCRdb holds only the in-frame ones, with some missing. Among about 2.4 million clones listed, 93% were seen once. Sequenced sample: naive CD4+ T cells from PBMCs. Noted subset: CD45RA+ positively selected. These receptors came from a man younger than 30 in good health. Some clones in this sample may be carry-over from other donors' samples.

With respect to this clone: In the same sample, other DNA sequences code for this CDR3. The chain joins TRBV5-1 to TRBJ2-3, with 12 bases that match TRBD2. Germline values: CDR1 SGHRS, CDR2 YFSETQ. This CDR3 comprises 17 residues. V lost 0 bases, J lost 3 bases, and 5 bases stayed unmatched. CDR3 residues: CASSLAASGRGTDTQYF. CDR3 DNA: TGCGCCAGCAGCTTGGCGGCTAGCGGGAGGGGGACAGATACGCAGTATTTT.

About this clone itself: The sample contains more than one DNA sequence encoding this CDR3. The chain employs TRBV9 and TRBJ1-2; D is possibly TRBD1 (5 bases). V lost 0 bases and J 4 bases, leaving 7 bases between the germline ends. CDR1 SGDLS and CDR2 YYNGEE come from the germline V gene. The CDR3 is 13 residues long. The CDR3 loop reads CASSVVGGYGYTF. As DNA, the CDR3 is TGTGCCAGCAGCGTAGTTGGGGGCTATGGCTACACCTTC.

The chain combines TRBV5-4 with TRBJ2-1; 8 bases line up with TRBD2. The CDR3 is made up of 15 amino acids. After removal of 4 bases from V and 0 bases from J, the junction contained 3 bases not matched to a gene. In germline, CDR1 is SGHNT, CDR2 YYREEE (reference sequence). The CDR3 region is CASSESGSSYNEQFF. The CDR3 coding sequence is TGTGCCAGCAGCGAGAGCGGGAGCTCCTACAATGAGCAGTTCTTC.

The chain combines TRBV7-2 with TRBJ2-7; D is perhaps TRBD2 (5 bases). Germline assignment: CDR1 SGHTA and CDR2 FQGNSA. The CDR3 covers 17 residues. V was pared by 1 base and J by 0 bases, with 16 bases between. The CDR3 region is CASSLVAQSGNSYEQYF. The CDR3 region has the DNA TGTGCCAGCAGCTTAGTAGCGCAAAGTGGGAACTCCTACGAGCAGTACTTC.

The rearrangement links TRBV11-2 to TRBJ2-1, with 7 positions matching TRBD2. With 4 bases clipped from V and 9 bases from J, the junction kept 3 bases outside the gene matches. This CDR3 region has 12 residues. CDR1 SGHAT and CDR2 FQNNGV come from the germline V gene. CDR3 in amino acids: CASSSWGGEQFF. The CDR3 coding sequence is TGTGCCAGCAGCTCCTGGGGGGGTGAGCAGTTCTTC.

This clone came up once. The chain recombines TRBV30 with TRBJ2-7; 11 nucleotides line up with TRBD1. CDR1 GTSNPN and CDR2 SVGIG come from the germline V gene (reference sequence). This CDR3 spans 14 amino acids. J was trimmed by 7 bases and V by 0 bases; bases with no gene match: 5. As DNA, the CDR3 is TGTGCCTGGAGTGTAGGGACAGGGGGTTTTGAGCAGTACTTC. Residues: CAWSVGTGGFEQYF.

The chain carries TRBV14 and TRBJ2-4; D is undetermined. Trimming took 0 bases from V and 7 from J, leaving 16 bases between them. CDR1 is SGHDN, CDR2 FVKESK, per germline. There are 16 residues in the CDR3. The CDR3 DNA reads TGTGCCAGCAGCCAAGATCGGATGGAGAAGTTCAACATTCAGTACTTC. Amino acid sequence: CASSQDRMEKFNIQYF.

A word on this clone: The identical CDR3 is also encoded by other nucleotide sequences in the sample. The CDR3 here is CASSPQGGTEAFF. The DNA for the CDR3 is TGTGCCAGCTCACCACAGGGAGGCACTGAAGCTTTCTTT. This chain links TRBV18 with TRBJ1-1, with D uncertain. Trimming removed 1 base from V and 4 bases from J, with 7 bases in between. Germline-derived CDR1 and CDR2 are KGHSH and LQKENI. The CDR3 is 13 residues long.

The chain combines TRBV6-5 with TRBJ2-3; 10 bases map to TRBD2. V shed 3 bases and J 2 bases; nucleotides not matched to a gene: 5. The CDR3 covers 16 residues. The germline V gene encodes CDR1 MNHEY and CDR2 SVGAGI. CDR3 DNA sequence: TGTGCCAGCAGTTATTCTAGCGGGAGTACCACAGATACGCAGTATTTT. Protein product: CASSYSSGSTTDTQYF.

The chain joins TRBV7-9 to TRBJ1-4; the match to TRBD1 covers 9 bases. Trimming took 4 bases from V and 0 from J; bases not matched to a gene: 3. Germline assignment: CDR1 SEHNR and CDR2 FQNEAQ (reference sequence). This CDR3 is 16 amino acids long. The CDR3 DNA reads as TGTGCCAGCAGCTCGGGGGACAGGGCAACTAATGAAAAACTGTTTTTT. This gives the protein CASSSGDRATNEKLFF.

The genes are TRBV27 and TRBJ1-1; D ambiguous. The germline gives CDR1 MNHEY, CDR2 SMNVEV (reference sequence). CDR3 length: 14 amino acids. The V and J ends lost 3 bases and 3 bases respectively, with 11 bases between them. The CDR3 nucleotides are TGTGCCAGCAGTTTCCGCCAAAGATACACTGAAGCTTTCTTT. It yields the protein CASSFRQRYTEAFF.

The V and J genes are TRBV29-1 and TRBJ2-1; the D is unclear. V lost 4 bases, J lost 12 bases, and 19 bases lay in between. This CDR3 is built from 13 residues. Germline V gene lookup returns CDR1 SQVTM and CDR2 ANQGSEA. CDR3 nucleotide sequence: TGCAGCGTTGTAGAGGACCAGCTGCCGTGGCAGTTCTTC. The encoded protein is CSVVEDQLPWQFF.

The rearrangement links TRBV19 to TRBJ2-3; D not certain. The CDR3 runs 15 residues. CDR1 is LNHDA and CDR2 is SQIVND in the germline V gene (reference sequence). V lost 1 base and J lost 2, with 10 bases in between. CDR3 nucleotides: TGTGCCAGTAGTATAGTGACTGACATCACAGATACGCAGTATTTT. The encoded protein is CASSIVTDITDTQYF.

The rearrangement links TRBV5-1 to TRBJ2-7; perhaps TRBD2 as D (5 bases). Looked up from germline, CDR1 is SGHRS and CDR2 is YFSETQ. The CDR3 has 16 amino acids. The V and J ends lost 0 bases and 6 bases respectively, with 19 bases between them. CDR3 sequence: CASSLAMSSQKGEQYF. Written as DNA, the CDR3 is TGCGCCAGCAGCTTGGCCATGTCTAGCCAAAAGGGCGAGCAGTACTTC. The whole variable domain, filled in from reference TRBV5-1 and TRBJ2-7, reads KAGVTQTPRYLIKTRGQQVTLSCSPISGHRSVSWYQQTPGQGLQFLFEYFSETQRNKGNFPGRFSGRQFSNSRSEMNVSTLELGDSALYLCASSLAMSSQKGEQYFGPGTRLTVT.

V usage is TRBV18 and J usage is TRBJ1-1; D is ambiguous. The V gene's germline CDR1 is KGHSH and CDR2 LQKENI. The length of the CDR3 is 15 residues. With 0 bases removed from V and 0 bases from J, the gap between germline ends came to 8 bases. The CDR3 is CASSPPYSVNTEAFF. The CDR3 DNA reads as TGTGCCAGCTCACCACCGTACAGCGTGAACACTGAAGCTTTCTTT.

The chain carries TRBV6-5 and TRBJ1-4; 7 bases fit TRBD1. The germline gives CDR1 MNHEY, CDR2 SVGAGI. The CDR3 has 14 amino acids. V shed 6 bases, J shed 8 bases, and the junction held 9 bases outside the gene matches. CDR3 region: CASSRQSQGEKLFF. The CDR3 DNA reads as TGTGCCAGCAGCCGACAATCACAGGGGGAAAAACTGTTTTTT.

This sequence joins TRBV18 and TRBJ2-5; 12 bases are a match to TRBD1. V lost 5 bases, J lost 4 bases, and 5 bases stayed unmatched. Germline CDR1 KGHSH, CDR2 LQKENI. The length of the CDR3 is 15 residues. The CDR3 loop reads CASSIPGQGAETQYF. The CDR3 DNA sequence: TGTGCCAGCTCAATACCGGGACAGGGGGCAGAGACCCAGTACTTC.

The chain employs TRBV18 and TRBJ2-2; a possible D gene is TRBD1 (6 bases). Trimming left V 8 bases short and J 1 base short, with 11 bases between. Per the germline V gene, CDR1 is KGHSH and CDR2 is LQKENI. The CDR3 spans 14 residues. The CDR3 nucleotides are TGTGCCAGCCAAACGACAGGGAACACCGGGGAGCTGTTTTTT. Protein sequence: CASQTTGNTGELFF.

CDR3 in DNA: TGCGCCAGCAGCCAAGAGTGGGGGCCCTCCTCCTACGAGCAGTACTTC. It specifies CASSQEWGPSSYEQYF. The chain is built from TRBV4-3 and TRBJ2-7; perhaps TRBD1 as D (6 bases). V dropped 0 bases and J dropped 0 bases, with 12 bases sitting between them. The CDR3 runs to 16 residues. CDR1 and CDR2 from the germline V gene are LGHNA and YSLEER.

About this clone itself: In the same sample, other DNA sequences code for this CDR3. This chain uses TRBV5-1 with TRBJ1-6, with D unclear. This CDR3 region has 14 residues. The V gene lost 4 bases and the J gene lost 4 bases, with 9 bases spanning the gap. In germline, CDR1 is SGHRS, CDR2 YFSETQ. CDR3 loop: CASSTTGYNSPLHF. The CDR3 DNA is TGCGCCAGCAGCACCACGGGATATAATTCACCCCTCCACTTT.

This rearrangement joins TRBV14 to TRBJ1-1; D not certain. Germline V gene data show CDR1 as SGHDN and CDR2 as FVKESK. This CDR3 is built from 12 residues. The germline V and J ends were trimmed by 3 bases and 2 bases, with 4 bases remaining between them. The CDR3 DNA follows: TGTGCCAGCAGCCAGTATAACACTGAAGCTTTCTTT. This gives the protein CASSQYNTEAFF.

In its sample, this clone was seen once. The chain carries TRBV5-6 and TRBJ2-1; 10 bases match TRBD2. Per germline, CDR1 SGHDT and CDR2 YYEEEE. The CDR3 has 15 amino acids. With V trimmed by 4 bases and J by 2 bases, 3 bases remained unmatched. The CDR3 region is CASSQGLATYNEQFF. CDR3 nucleotide sequence: TGTGCCAGCAGCCAGGGACTAGCGACCTACAATGAGCAGTTCTTC.

The chain employs TRBV5-1 and TRBJ2-1, with TRBD2 matching 8 bases. CDR1 and CDR2 (germline): SGHRS, YFSETQ. This CDR3 has 18 amino acids. The V segment lost 4 bases and the J segment 4 bases; nucleotides outside the gene matches: 16. The CDR3 coding sequence is TGCGCCAGCAGCCCGTTGACGACTGGCACTAGCGGTTACAATGAGCAGTTCTTC. Encoded protein: CASSPLTTGTSGYNEQFF. The full variable domain, with the rest looked up from reference TRBV5-1 and TRBJ2-1, is KAGVTQTPRYLIKTRGQQVTLSCSPISGHRSVSWYQQTPGQGLQFLFEYFSETQRNKGNFPGRFSGRQFSNSRSEMNVSTLELGDSALYLCASSPLTTGTSGYNEQFFGPGTRLTVL.

CDR3 amino acids: CASSALLGTSVYNEQFF. The CDR3 region has the DNA TGTGCCAGCAGCGCTCTCCTAGGGACTAGCGTCTACAATGAGCAGTTCTTC. This chain connects TRBV11-2 to TRBJ2-1; 10 bases are a match to TRBD2. Germline CDR1 SGHAT, CDR2 FQNNGV. The CDR3 totals 17 residues. Germline trimming cut 5 bases from V and 3 bases from J; bases unmatched to any gene: 10.

The rearrangement links TRBV27 to TRBJ2-7, with D perhaps given as TRBD1 or TRBD2 (5 bases each). Looked up from germline, CDR1 is MNHEY and CDR2 is SMNVEV (reference sequence). The ends were cut back, 4 bases at V and 0 bases at J, with 13 bases in the middle. The CDR3 has 15 amino acids. DNA for the CDR3: TGTGCCAGCAGTTCAACGGGACGGAGCTCCTACGAGCAGTACTTC. Its translation is CASSSTGRSSYEQYF.

As for this clone: Other DNA sequences within the sample encode an identical CDR3. The V gene is TRBV7-2, the J gene TRBJ1-4; D gene ambiguous. Trimming cost V 3 bases and J 1 base, with 6 bases left between them. The germline gives CDR1 SGHTA, CDR2 FQGNSA. This CDR3 spans 14 amino acids. The CDR3 nucleotides read TGTGCCAGCAGCTTCCGGGGAACTAATGAAAAACTGTTTTTT. It translates to CASSFRGTNEKLFF. Combining the CDR3 with reference TRBV7-2 and TRBJ1-4 gives the whole variable domain GAGVSQSPSNKVTEKGKDVELRCDPISGHTALYWYRQSLGQGLEFLIYFQGNSAPDKSGLPSDRFSAERTGGSVSTLTIQRTQQEDSAVYLCASSFRGTNEKLFFGSGTQLSVL.

This clone has a single count. Other nucleotide sequences in the sample specify the same CDR3. The chain couples TRBV7-2 to TRBJ2-7, with TRBD1 identical over 11 bases. V gave up 1 base and J gave up 3 bases; unmatched junction bases: 2. Per the germline V gene, CDR1 is SGHTA and CDR2 is FQGNSA. CDR3 length equals 15 residues. The CDR3 sequence is CASSLDGTGGYEQYF. The CDR3 bases are TGTGCCAGCAGCTTAGATGGGACAGGGGGCTACGAGCAGTACTTC.